This T cell receptor beta chain was observed in a study of cytomegalovirus exposure and HLA in healthy donors. Findings of the study overall: As was reported, the HLA-A and HLA-B alleles of most subjects were accurately predicted from TCR beta sequences.

The V and J ends lost 9 bases and 5 bases, in that order; junction bases with no gene match: 13. This CDR3 is built from 14 residues. CDR1 SGHRS and CDR2 YFSETQ come from the germline V gene. In the case of this clone: The antigen remains unidentified.

The PCR ran on 60 Vbeta and 13 Jbeta primers. Sequenced by immunoSEQ multiplex PCR; TCRdb stores in-frame clones only, minus some. The table records some 150,000 clones, about four fifths of them present only once. The rearrangement links TRBV5-1 to TRBJ2-7; 8 nucleotides agree with TRBD1. The source of this sequence is a male donor in good health and CMV-seronegative. The sample comprised PBMCs. This CDR3 is CATRVAGGVDEQYF. CDR3 sequence (DNA): TGCGCCACCCGTGTGGCAGGGGGCGTCGACGAGCAGTACTTC. The whole variable domain, remainder taken from reference TRBV5-1 and TRBJ2-7, is KAGVTQTPRYLIKTRGQQVTLSCSPISGHRSVSWYQQTPGQGLQFLFEYFSETQRNKGNFPGRFSGRQFSNSRSEMNVSTLELGDSALYLCATRVAGGVDEQYFGPGTRLTVT.